Sequencing of this T cell receptor (beta chain) was carried out in a study of OX40 agonist ivuxolimab in advanced cancers. Study as a whole: Patients enrolled in dose escalation were diagnosed with hepatocellular carcinoma, melanoma, renal cell or head and neck cancer.

Regarding the study as a whole: Nonresponders, in some cases, also had low normalized T-cell clonal expansion. The study observed clonal expansion of CD4+ and CD8+ blood T cells by week 6 at 0.1 to 3.0 mg/kg.

As concerns this clone: Its antigen is not identified.

Germline CDR1 and CDR2: SGHRS and YFSETQ. The CDR3 consists of 12 residues. The table came from immunoSEQ multiplex PCR; TCRdb's copy has only in-frame clones and leaves some out. The profile covers tens of thousands of clones, with 89% appearing a single time and approximately 0.36% taken by the ten largest. Here the sequenced sample was CD4+ or CD8+ T cells sorted from blood, taken in a trial of the OX40 agonist ivuxolimab. V is TRBV5-1 and J is TRBJ2-7; 7 bases line up with TRBD1. This TCR derives from an adult with an advanced solid tumor such as melanoma, head and neck, liver or kidney cancer. CDR3 nucleotides: TGCGACCCGACAGGGCCCCCGAGCGAGCAGTACTTC. Its translation is CDPTGPPSEQYF.